This TCR beta chain was documented in a study of blood T cell repertoires in COVID-19. Background on the study: Some COVID-19 samples were acute and others convalescent; all came from the United States, Italy and Spain.

Germline V lookup: CDR1 LNHDA, CDR2 SQIVND (reference sequence). The CDR3 is made up of 13 amino acids. The ends were cut back, 4 bases at V and 4 bases at J, with 10 bases in the middle. In the original processing: Scientists estimated how many nucleated cells there were by amplifying reference gene primers. This table comes from immunoSEQ multiplex PCR, and its TCRdb copy is limited to in-frame clones, with some not included. D and trimming come from the DNA, and the V and J calls and clone size come from that table. Of 55,000 to 70,000 clones listed, over 75% are singletons. The sample comprised peripheral blood. The TCR comes from a man between 60 and 75 years old with acute or convalescent COVID-19. The V and J genes are TRBV19 and TRBJ1-1, with D possibly being TRBD1 (6 bases). CDR3 bases: TGTGCCAGTAGTACAGACAGGTTCACTGAAGCTTTCTTT. Translation gives CASSTDRFTEAFF.